This TCR beta chain was identified in a study of T cells in Graves' hyperthyroidism and ophthalmopathy. General observations from the study: Blood also held most thyroid clonotypes expanded beyond 0.001.

The CDR3 spans 18 residues. The germline V gene encodes CDR1 LNHNV and CDR2 YYDKDF (reference sequence). The ends were cut back, 5 bases at V and 1 base at J, with 23 bases in the middle. An absence of ophthalmopathy progression within 18 months meant stable Graves' hyperthyroidism. Disease duration under 2 months; hyperthyroidism patients were aged 18 to 65. As concerns this clonotype: Antigen unknown.

From RNA transcripts, TCR beta CDR3 regions were amplified. With the HTBI primer set, the TCR CDR3 went through a first round of RT-PCR. TCRdb itself ran the multiplex PCR reads through MiXCR, one entry per CDR3 protein. The sample lists some 720,000 distinct CDR3 sequences, about 15% occurring once. The source material was blood. This sequence was found in a man between 18 and 29 years old with Graves' hyperthyroidism. The rearrangement joins TRBV15 to TRBJ2-5, with D perhaps matching TRBD2 (6 bases). Here the CDR3 reads CATSDLPGGTALQETQYF. The CDR3 DNA reads as TGTGCCACCAGCGACCTCCCTGGGGGGACCGCCCTCCAAGAGACCCAGTACTTC.